This TCR beta chain stems from a study of T-cell reconstitution after alpha-beta-depleted transplantation in children. This CDR3 is built from 15 residues. Trimming shortened V by 3 bases and J by 4 bases, and 16 bases separated the two germline ends. The germline CDR1 and CDR2 sequences are SGHVS and FQNEAQ. In this sample, this clonotype turned up many times. TCRbeta library construction was performed incorporating unique molecular identifiers. TCRdb re-derived calls from the PCR reads in MiXCR, one entry per CDR3 protein. Here the sample spans around 240,000 distinct CDR3 sequences, approximately 9.8% being singletons.

Sequenced material: PBMCs from the stem cell graft donor, taken from the stem cell graft. The V call is TRBV7-8, the J call TRBJ2-7; the D gene could be TRBD1 or TRBD2 (5 bases each). This clonotype was sampled from a human donor who donated a stem cell graft to a child with SCID. CDR3: CASSFGGQIAYEQYF. DNA for the CDR3: TGTGCCAGCAGCTTTGGAGGACAAATTGCGTACGAGCAGTACTTC.